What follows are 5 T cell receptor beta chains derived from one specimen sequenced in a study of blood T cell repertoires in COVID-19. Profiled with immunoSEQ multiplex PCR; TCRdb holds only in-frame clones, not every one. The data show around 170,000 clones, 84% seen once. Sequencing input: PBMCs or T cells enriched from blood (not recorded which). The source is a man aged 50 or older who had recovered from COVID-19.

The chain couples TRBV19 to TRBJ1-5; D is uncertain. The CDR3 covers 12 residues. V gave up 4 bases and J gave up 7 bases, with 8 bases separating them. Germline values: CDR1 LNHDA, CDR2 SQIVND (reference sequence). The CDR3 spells CASSSLAQPQHF. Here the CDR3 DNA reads TGTGCCAGTAGTAGCTTGGCCCAGCCCCAGCATTTT.

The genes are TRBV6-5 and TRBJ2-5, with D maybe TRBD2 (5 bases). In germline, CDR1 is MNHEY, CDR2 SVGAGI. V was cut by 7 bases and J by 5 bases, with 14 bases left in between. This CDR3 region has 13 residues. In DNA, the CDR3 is TGTGCCAGCACTTTAGAGCGCGGGGAGACCCAGTACTTC. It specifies CASTLERGETQYF.

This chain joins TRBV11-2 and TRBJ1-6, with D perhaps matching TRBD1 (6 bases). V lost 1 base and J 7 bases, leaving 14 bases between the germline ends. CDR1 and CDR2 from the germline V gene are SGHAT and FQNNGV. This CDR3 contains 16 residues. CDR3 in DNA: TGTGCCAGCAGCTTAGGTCCGGACAGACCGAATTCACCCCTCCACTTT. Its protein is CASSLGPDRPNSPLHF.

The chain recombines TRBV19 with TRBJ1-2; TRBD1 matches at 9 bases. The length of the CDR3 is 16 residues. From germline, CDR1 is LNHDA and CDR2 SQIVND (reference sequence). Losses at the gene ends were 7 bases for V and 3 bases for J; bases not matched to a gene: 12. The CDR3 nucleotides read TGTGCCAGTACCAGCCCCACAGGGGGCTTGGACTATGGCTACACCTTC. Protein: CASTSPTGGLDYGYTF.

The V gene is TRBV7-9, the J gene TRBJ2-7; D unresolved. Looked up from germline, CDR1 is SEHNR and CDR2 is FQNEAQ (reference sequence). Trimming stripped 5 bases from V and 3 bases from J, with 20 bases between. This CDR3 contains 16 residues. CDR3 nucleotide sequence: TGTGCCAGCAGCCCCTTGAGTATGGCAGGTATCTACGAGCAGTACTTC. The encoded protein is CASSPLSMAGIYEQYF.